This T cell receptor (beta chain) came from a study of post-analysis software for immune sequencing data. The wider study: There were relapsing-remitting, secondary progressive and progressive-relapsing multiple sclerosis among the disease courses included.

Carried by the TCR beta cDNA libraries were unique molecular identifiers. TCRdb reprocessed the PCR reads via MiXCR and lists one record per CDR3 protein. This sample carries 650,000 to 900,000 distinct CDR3 sequences, about 45% of them seen once, and the ten largest clones take roughly 4.9%. The germline gives CDR1 ENHRY, CDR2 SYGVKD. This CDR3 spans 13 amino acids. V was shortened by 2 bases and J by 2 bases, with 6 bases between the two germline ends. Turning to this clonotype: What it recognizes is unknown.

Study findings and constraints: Samples prepared in the same batch strongly co-clustered by F measure. Those with multiple sclerosis, the patient group, showed significantly lower normalized Chao1 diversity than controls. Several TRBV segments occurring more often in patients than controls included TRBV5-6, TRBV5-1 and TRBV20-1.

The clonotype originates from a girl aged 10 to 17 with multiple sclerosis. Input material: blood. The chain joins TRBV10-3 to TRBJ2-5, with D unresolved. In nucleotides, the CDR3 is TGTGCCATCAGTGAGATAACTCAAGAGACCCAGTACTTC. This sequence encodes CAISEITQETQYF.